The rows below give T cell receptor beta chains drawn from one sample of a study of blood T cell repertoires in COVID-19. Profiled with immunoSEQ multiplex PCR; TCRdb holds only in-frame clones, not every one. This repertoire shows around 300,000 clones, approximately 89% found once; its top ten account for about 8.4%. Sequenced input: PBMCs or T cells enriched from blood (not recorded which). Receptors originate from a woman aged 25 to 39 who had recovered from COVID-19. The CDR3 runs from the conserved cysteine through the conserved F or W. The D gene is left open where the match is weak. Where a row states a size, it is once, few, many or the class of an expanded clone; other rows omit it.

d_call j_call v_call clone_size cdr3_nt cdr3_aa
NA TRBJ1-1 TRBV19 NA TGTGCCAGTAGTAATTTCCGCAGTCCCACTGAAGCTTTCTTT CASSNFRSPTEAFF
NA TRBJ2-1 TRBV6-1 NA TGTGCCAGCAGTGAAAGTTCGAGACTCCTTGGTCCTGAGCAGTTCTTC CASSESSRLLGPEQFF
NA TRBJ2-7 TRBV19 NA TGTGCCAGTAGTATTAAGGCAGGGGATCCCTACGAGCAGTACTTC CASSIKAGDPYEQYF
NA TRBJ1-3 TRBV6-5 NA TGTGCCAGCAGCCCAGGCAGGCTCTCTGGAAACACCATATATTTT CASSPGRLSGNTIYF
TRBD1 TRBJ1-4 TRBV15 NA TGTGCCACCAGCGCCTGGACAGGGGAGGGAGAAAAACTGTTTTTT CATSAWTGEGEKLFF
TRBD2 TRBJ2-1 TRBV7-6 once TGTGCCAGCAGCTTTAAAATGGGAGCGGGAGATGAGCAGTTCTTC CASSFKMGAGDEQFF
NA TRBJ2-1 TRBV4-3 NA TGCGCCAGCAGCCTATCGGGTAGCTCCTACAATGAGCAGTTCTTC CASSLSGSSYNEQFF
TRBD1 TRBJ2-7 TRBV4-1 NA TGCGCCAGCAGCCAAGTGGGACAGGGCCCCGAGCAGTACTTC CASSQVGQGPEQYF
NA TRBJ1-5 TRBV2 NA TGTGCCAGCAAGATAGGTAATTCAGGTCAGCCCCAGCATTTT CASKIGNSGQPQHF
TRBD1 TRBJ1-6 TRBV9 NA TGTGCCAGCAGCACTCAAGACAGGGGGAATTCACCCCTCCACTTT CASSTQDRGNSPLHF
NA TRBJ2-7 TRBV6-5 few TGTGCCAGCAGTACGAGCTACGAGCAGTACTTC CASSTSYEQYF
TRBD1 TRBJ2-1 TRBV5-1 NA TGCGCCAGCAGCTTGAGGGGACAGGAGACGAATGAGCAGTTCTTC CASSLRGQETNEQFF
TRBD1 TRBJ2-1 TRBV18 NA TGTGCCAGCTCACTCGGACAGGGGGGCCACAATGAGCAGTTCTTC CASSLGQGGHNEQFF
TRBD1 TRBJ2-5 TRBV2 NA TGTGCCAGCAGTCGGGACAGCTCGTACGAGACCCAGTACTTC CASSRDSSYETQYF
NA TRBJ1-1 TRBV6-2/TRBV6-3 NA TGTGCCAGCAGTCCCCCTGCTGAGCGACTGCACACTGAAGCTTTCTTT CASSPPAERLHTEAFF
NA TRBJ2-3 TRBV21-1 NA TGTGCCAGCAGCAAAGTAATTGCGGGGCACACAGATACGCAGTATTTT CASSKVIAGHTDTQYF
TRBD1 TRBJ2-5 TRBV4-2 NA TGTGCCAGCAGCCAAGAATCTTCAGGGGGCGGGGAGACCCAGTACTTC CASSQESSGGGETQYF
NA TRBJ2-7 TRBV20-1 NA TGCAGTGCTAAGAGGTCCCACGAGCAGTACTTC CSAKRSHEQYF
NA TRBJ2-5 TRBV18 NA TGTGCCAGCTCACCGGCAGGCCAAGAGACCCAGTACTTC CASSPAGQETQYF
TRBD2 TRBJ2-1 TRBV5-1 NA TGCGCCAGCAGCTTGGGCCCGGGACTAGCGGGAGAGGGTGAGCAGTTCTTC CASSLGPGLAGEGEQFF
NA TRBJ2-2 TRBV5-1 NA TGCGCCAGCAGCCCCCTGGGGGCGAGGACCGGGGAGCTGTTTTTT CASSPLGARTGELFF
TRBD1 TRBJ1-5 TRBV30 NA TGTGCCTGGGGAACCACTTTCGGACAGGTCCAGCATTTT CAWGTTFGQVQHF
TRBD1 TRBJ1-3 TRBV6-6 once TGTGCCAGCAGTTACGGGACAGGATCAGGAAACACCATATATTTT CASSYGTGSGNTIYF
NA TRBJ1-2 TRBV12-3/TRBV12-4 few TGTGCCAGCAGTTTAGGGGGCATTGATGGCTACACCTTC CASSLGGIDGYTF
TRBD1 TRBJ1-1 TRBV19 NA TGTGCCAGTAGCTCGGGACAGGACACTGAAGCTTTCTTT CASSSGQDTEAFF
TRBD2 TRBJ2-1 TRBV4-1 NA TGCGCCAGCAGCCAACTGAAGGGGCTAGCGGGCCCCTCCTACAATGAGCAGTTCTTC CASSQLKGLAGPSYNEQFF
TRBD1 TRBJ1-4 TRBV4-3 NA TGCGCCAGCAGCCAAGATAGGGACAGGGGGAAGGATGAAAAACTGTTTTTT CASSQDRDRGKDEKLFF